A single sample is the source of the 30 T cell receptor beta chains below, sequenced in a study of blood T cell repertoires in COVID-19. Assay used: immunoSEQ multiplex PCR; TCRdb lists only in-frame clones, some missing. The sample yields about 210,000 clones, just under 85% seen once. Material for sequencing was peripheral blood. The receptors stem from a woman in her 50s with active or convalescent COVID-19.

Note on this clone: The junction departs from the called germline gene at one end, perhaps through a read error. The rearrangement joins TRBV6-2 or TRBV6-3 to TRBJ2-1, with 7 bases that match TRBD2. Germline V gene data show CDR1 as MNHEY and CDR2 as SVGEGT. CDR3 length equals 13 residues. The chain's CDR3 is CASSPTSEGARVF. The CDR3 DNA sequence: TGTGCCAGCAGCCCTACTAGCGAAGGAGCCCGGGTCTTC.

The chain recombines TRBV29-1 with TRBJ1-1, with a tentative D call TRBD1 (6 bases). The CDR3 covers 12 residues. V was clipped by 8 bases and J by 6 bases, with 16 bases between them. The germline gives CDR1 SQVTM, CDR2 ANQGSEA. The CDR3 bases are TGCAGCACCCAAGGGGGTACCGCTGAAGCTTTCTTT. This gives the protein CSTQGGTAEAFF.

This clone was observed once. The gene calls are TRBV11-2 and TRBJ2-5; D is perhaps TRBD2 (6 bases). The CDR3 is 17 amino acids. The V gene's germline CDR1 is SGHAT and CDR2 FQNNGV. V dropped 3 bases and J dropped 1 base, with 18 bases sitting between them. The CDR3 DNA reads as TGTGCCAGCAGCTTTAGCGGAGGATTTGACCCCCAAGAGACCCAGTACTTC. This codes for CASSFSGGFDPQETQYF.

This chain joins TRBV19 and TRBJ2-3, with D tentatively TRBD1 (6 bases). Trimming removed 3 bases from V and 0 bases from J, with 10 bases in between. Per germline, CDR1 LNHDA and CDR2 SQIVND (reference sequence). The CDR3 consists of 15 residues. CDR3 sequence reads: CASSMGRGSTDTQYF. The CDR3 region has the DNA TGTGCCAGTAGTATGGGCAGGGGTAGCACAGATACGCAGTATTTT.

The gene calls are TRBV12-3 or TRBV12-4 and TRBJ2-7; D remains unclear. The CDR3 loop spans 11 amino acids. Deletions cut 5 bases from V and 7 bases from J, with 9 bases between. CDR3 amino acids: CASSNYREQYF. In DNA, the CDR3 is TGTGCCAGCAGTAATTACAGAGAGCAGTACTTC.

The gene calls are TRBV21-1 and TRBJ2-5; TRBD2 was called by the table and not checked on the DNA. TRBV21-1 is labeled a pseudogene. The CDR3 consists of 19 residues. DNA of the CDR3: TGTGCCAGCAGCGACCCCCTGGGGGTGCGGGGCCAATCACAAGAGACCCAGTACTTC. This translates into CASSDPLGVRGQSQETQYF.

The chain recombines TRBV5-6 with TRBJ1-1, with D unresolved. Trimming removed 0 bases from V and 4 bases from J, with 7 bases in between. The CDR3 consists of 13 residues. Germline CDR1 SGHDT, CDR2 YYEEEE. The CDR3 loop reads CASSLERSTEAFF. Here the CDR3 DNA reads TGTGCCAGCAGCTTGGAGCGGTCCACTGAAGCTTTCTTT.

With respect to this clone: The same CDR3 is also encoded by other DNA sequences in this sample. V is TRBV5-1 and J is TRBJ1-1; 12 positions match TRBD1. This CDR3 contains 15 residues. The V gene end was trimmed by 2 bases and the J gene end by 5 bases; junction bases not matched to a gene: 4. Germline CDR1 SGHRS, CDR2 YFSETQ. The DNA of the CDR3 is TGCGCCAGCAGCTTAGGGACAGGGGGCGGAACTGAAGCTTTCTTT. The encoded protein is CASSLGTGGGTEAFF.

This rearrangement joins TRBV10-2 to TRBJ1-5, with 10 bases aligning to TRBD1. Germline V lookup: CDR1 WSHSY, CDR2 SAAADI. This CDR3 comprises 14 residues. J gave up 5 bases and V 5 bases, and 3 bases lay outside the gene matches. DNA for the CDR3: TGCGCCAGCAGTCCCGGGACAGGGGATCAGCCCCAGCATTTT. Translation gives CASSPGTGDQPQHF.

The chain couples TRBV12-5 to TRBJ2-2; TRBD2 aligns across 11 bases. The germline V gene encodes CDR1 LGHNT and CDR2 FRNRAP. CDR3 length: 14 residues. V was pared by 6 bases and J by 7 bases, with 4 bases of the junction left unmatched. CDR3 region: CASGLAGAIGELFF. DNA of the CDR3: TGTGCTAGTGGACTAGCGGGAGCGATCGGGGAGCTGTTTTTT.

The chain couples TRBV11-2 to TRBJ1-1, with D possibly being TRBD1 (6 bases). The germline gives CDR1 SGHAT, CDR2 FQNNGV. The V and J ends lost 1 base and 10 bases respectively, with 13 bases between them. The CDR3 loop spans 13 amino acids. In DNA, the CDR3 is TGTGCCAGCAGCTTAGCGGGACACTTCCTAGCTTTCTTT. It codes for CASSLAGHFLAFF.

J is TRBJ1-3 and V is TRBV18; 7 bases fit TRBD1. The CDR3 is 15 residues long. The V and J ends lost 4 bases and 0 bases, in that order; junction bases with no gene match: 3. Germline CDR1 and CDR2: KGHSH and LQKENI. The CDR3 DNA is TGTGCCAGCTCACGGGACAGCCTCTCTGGAAACACCATATATTTT. This gives the protein CASSRDSLSGNTIYF.

By frequency in the sample, this clone is medium-sized (0.01 to 0.1%). The chain links TRBV21-1 to TRBJ2-1; the table's D call, TRBD2, was not checked against the DNA. TRBV21-1 corresponds to a pseudogene. The CDR3 sequence is 14 residues long. The CDR3 loop is CASSSPSSYNEQFF. The CDR3 region has the DNA TGTGCCAGCAGTTCACCTAGCTCCTACAATGAGCAGTTCTTC.

V gene TRBV5-1 combines with J gene TRBJ2-3; 9 bases are a match to TRBD2. Trimming at V came to 3 bases and at J to 0 bases, leaving 5 bases not matched to a gene. CDR1 SGHRS and CDR2 YFSETQ come from the germline V gene. The CDR3 is 16 residues long. The CDR3 region has the DNA TGCGCCAGCAGCTGGTCTCTAGCGGGGAGCACAGATACGCAGTATTTT. Translated: CASSWSLAGSTDTQYF.

The chain links TRBV27 to TRBJ1-6; D gene ambiguous. V was trimmed by 3 bases and J by 0 bases, leaving 21 bases between them. CDR1 is MNHEY, CDR2 SMNVEV, per germline (reference sequence). The CDR3 spans 20 residues. This CDR3 reads CASSLREPDFQSSYNSPLHF. In nucleotides, the CDR3 is TGTGCCAGCAGTTTGCGAGAACCGGACTTCCAGAGCTCCTATAATTCACCCCTCCACTTT.

The rearrangement links TRBV7-3 to TRBJ1-1; 7 nucleotides align to TRBD1. The ends lost 0 bases at V and 4 bases at J; junction bases unmatched: 5. This CDR3 is built from 15 residues. The V gene's germline CDR1 is SGHTA and CDR2 FQGTGA. The chain's CDR3 is CASSLTGRGATEAFF. The CDR3, as DNA: TGTGCCAGCAGCTTAACCGGCAGGGGGGCCACTGAAGCTTTCTTT.

This clone was picked up a small number of times. The chain uses TRBV19 and TRBJ1-2; maybe TRBD1 (5 bases). The germline V and J ends were trimmed by 3 bases and 4 bases, with 6 bases remaining between them. The germline gives CDR1 LNHDA, CDR2 SQIVND (reference sequence). This CDR3 contains 12 residues. The CDR3 nucleotides read TGTGCCAGTAGTATCCAGGGCTATGGCTACACCTTC. This encodes CASSIQGYGYTF.

The J gene is TRBJ2-1, the V gene TRBV5-1; 10 positions agree with TRBD1. The V segment lost 4 bases and the J segment 8 bases; nucleotides outside the gene matches: 9. The CDR3 contains 15 residues. Germline assignment: CDR1 SGHRS and CDR2 YFSETQ. The CDR3 loop reads CASSTTGGGIDEQFF. CDR3 in DNA: TGCGCCAGCAGCACGACAGGGGGCGGGATCGATGAGCAGTTCTTC. The entire variable domain, with the rest obtained from reference TRBV5-1 and TRBJ2-1, is as follows: KAGVTQTPRYLIKTRGQQVTLSCSPISGHRSVSWYQQTPGQGLQFLFEYFSETQRNKGNFPGRFSGRQFSNSRSEMNVSTLELGDSALYLCASSTTGGGIDEQFFGPGTRLTVL.

The J gene is TRBJ2-6, the V gene TRBV5-1; 9 bases match TRBD1. The germline V gene has CDR1 SGHRS and CDR2 YFSETQ. The CDR3 runs to 19 residues. V dropped 1 base and J dropped 0; count of bases not matched to a gene: 8. CDR3 sequence: CASSLIFTGGFSGANVLTF. CDR3 DNA sequence: TGCGCCAGCAGCTTGATCTTTACAGGGGGCTTCTCTGGGGCCAACGTCCTGACTTTC.

The gene calls are TRBV5-4 and TRBJ2-1; TRBD1 matches at 8 bases. Looked up from germline, CDR1 is SGHNT and CDR2 is YYREEE (reference sequence). V shed 7 bases and J 9 bases; nucleotides not matched to a gene: 27. The CDR3 length is 19 residues. This CDR3 reads CASSGRQGARPETGPEQFF. Written as DNA, the CDR3 is TGTGCCAGCTCGGGTAGGCAGGGGGCGAGGCCTGAGACGGGTCCTGAGCAGTTCTTC.

The DNA of the CDR3 is TGTGCCAGCAGTTACGGTCGCGGGACTGAAGCTTTCTTT. It codes for CASSYGRGTEAFF. The chain couples TRBV6-5 to TRBJ1-1; D remains ambiguous. Per the germline V gene, CDR1 is MNHEY and CDR2 is SVGAGI. The CDR3 covers 13 residues. Trimming took off 2 bases at V and 5 bases at J, with 9 bases between the two ends.

This clone was seen only once. The chain has TRBV28 and TRBJ1-5, with TRBD1 as a possible D gene (6 bases). Germline values: CDR1 MDHEN, CDR2 SYDVKM. Trimming took 3 bases from V and 5 from J, leaving 14 bases between them. There are 15 residues in the CDR3. The CDR3 is CASSFRQVSDQPQHF. The CDR3 DNA sequence: TGTGCCAGCAGTTTCAGACAGGTATCGGATCAGCCCCAGCATTTT.

The V and J genes are TRBV6-6 and TRBJ2-7; TRBD1 matches 9 bases. V shed 0 bases, J shed 5 bases, and the junction held 5 bases outside the gene matches. The CDR3 sequence is 15 residues long. Germline loops: CDR1 MNHNY, CDR2 SVGAGI (reference sequence). CDR3 DNA sequence: TGTGCCAGCAGTTACTCCGGGACAGGGTACGACGAGCAGTACTTC. The encoded protein is CASSYSGTGYDEQYF.

The rearrangement uses TRBV12-5 and TRBJ2-5; maybe TRBD2 (6 bases). Germline values: CDR1 LGHNT, CDR2 FRNRAP. The CDR3 spans 13 residues. V shed 4 bases and J shed 4 bases, with 10 bases lying between them. The CDR3 DNA reads TGTGCTAGTGGTTATATGGGGGGAGAGACCCAGTACTTC. Translating it yields CASGYMGGETQYF.

The rearrangement uses TRBV5-6 and TRBJ1-1; 10 nucleotides align to TRBD1. The CDR3 is 17 residues long. V was clipped by 4 bases and J by 0 bases; unmatched bases: 9. Germline assignment: CDR1 SGHDT and CDR2 YYEEEE. The CDR3: CASSPSGQGTLNTEAFF. For the CDR3, the DNA is TGTGCCAGCAGCCCATCGGGACAGGGGACACTGAACACTGAAGCTTTCTTT.

V is TRBV6-4 and J is TRBJ2-7; TRBD1 is a possible D gene (6 bases). CDR1 and CDR2 from the germline V gene are MRHNA and SNTAGT. The V end was cut by 8 bases, the J end by 3 bases, with 14 bases between. CDR3 length equals 13 residues. CDR3 DNA sequence: TGTGCCAGCTTGACAGGACCCGACTACGAGCAGTACGTC. This translates into CASLTGPDYEQYV.

This chain's CDR3 is CASSLEASGRNEQFF. The CDR3, as DNA: TGTGCCAGCAGCTTAGAGGCTAGCGGTCGTAATGAGCAGTTCTTC. The chain carries TRBV7-2 and TRBJ2-1; 7 nucleotides align to TRBD2. CDR3 length: 15 residues. V trimming: 1 base; J trimming: 7 bases; junction bases outside the gene matches: 7. Germline-derived CDR1 and CDR2 are SGHTA and FQGNSA.

The CDR3 nucleotides are TGTGCCAGCACCCCCTCGGCAGGGGCCCAGTACTTC. Translating it yields CASTPSAGAQYF. J is TRBJ2-5 and V is TRBV12-3 or TRBV12-4; D may be TRBD1 (6 bases). Trimming took 7 bases from V and 9 from J, leaving 15 bases between them. The CDR3 spans 12 residues.

The rearrangement links TRBV28 to TRBJ1-6; D uncertain. Deletions cut 3 bases from V and 12 bases from J, with 12 bases between. Germline V gives CDR1 MDHEN, CDR2 SYDVKM. The length of the CDR3 is 13 residues. The CDR3, as DNA: TGTGCCAGCAGTTTGGGCGGGGTCAGACCCCTCCACTTT. This encodes CASSLGGVRPLHF. The full variable domain, rest sourced from reference TRBV28 and TRBJ1-6, is DVKVTQSSRYLVKRTGEKVFLECVQDMDHENMFWYRQDPGLGLRLIYFSYDVKMKEKGDIPEGYSVSREKKERFSLILESASTNQTSMYLCASSLGGVRPLHFGNGTRLTVT.

The rearrangement uses TRBV5-1 and TRBJ1-1, with 10 bases matching TRBD1. The J segment lost 5 bases and the V segment lost 4 bases, leaving 11 bases of the junction unmatched. CDR3 length equals 16 residues. Germline loops: CDR1 SGHRS, CDR2 YFSETQ. CDR3 nucleotide sequence: TGCGCCAGCAGCATGAGACAGGGGGCGCGAGGTACTGAAGCTTTCTTT. Translating it yields CASSMRQGARGTEAFF.